This T cell receptor (beta chain) was recorded in a study of T-cell reconstitution after alpha-beta-depleted transplantation in children. The authors prepared the TCRbeta library with unique molecular identifiers. TCRdb used MiXCR to reprocess the PCR reads, holding one entry per CDR3 protein. The sample yields about 350,000 distinct CDR3 sequences, roughly 15% seen once. V lost 3 bases to trimming and J lost 0 bases, with 12 bases between them. CDR1 is DFQATT, CDR2 SNEGSKA, per germline (reference sequence). CDR3 length: 15 amino acids. Sequences were derived from PBMCs, sampled from the stem cell graft. The sequence derives from a human donor who donated a stem cell graft to a child with Fanconi anemia. The gene calls are TRBV20-1 and TRBJ2-1, with D unclear. CDR3 protein: CSARDRLTSYNEQFF. The CDR3 DNA reads as TGCAGTGCTAGGGATCGGCTCACCTCCTACAATGAGCAGTTCTTC.